What follows are 25 T cell receptor beta chains derived from one specimen sequenced in a study of T cell clonality in common variable immunodeficiency. Study outcomes and limitations: Reportedly, TCR beta sequences from common variable immunodeficiency showed fewer deletions and N-nucleotide insertions.

Their antigens remain unidentified. Method: immunoSEQ multiplex PCR; TCRdb's copy keeps in-frame clones and lacks some. This table holds some 22,000 clones with no singletons; the top ten claim approximately 10%. Sequencing was carried out using peripheral blood mononuclear cells. The receptors originated from a human donor with common variable immunodeficiency.

The DNA read from the CDR3 is TGTGCCAGCAGACTTCCGGGACAGAACACTGAA. It codes for CASRLPGQNTE. The full CDR3 sequence reads CASRLPGQNTEAFF. The chain recombines TRBV2 with TRBJ1-1; a weak D match, TRBD1 (6 bases). The read falls 3 residues short of the CDR3 end, and the missing part is taken from the germline J gene. The V gene lost 6 bases and the J gene lost 1 base, with 12 bases spanning the gap. Germline CDR1 is SNHLY and CDR2 is FYNNEI. There are 14 residues in the CDR3.

Comments on this clone: The sequence runs out 3 residues before the end of the CDR3; the remainder is reconstructed from the germline J gene. This chain links TRBV19 with TRBJ2-2; 8 bases are shared with TRBD2. From germline, CDR1 is LNHDA and CDR2 SQIVND (reference sequence). The CDR3 runs 16 residues. J was trimmed by 1 base and V by 3 bases; bases with no gene match: 4. CDR3 DNA, as far as it was read: TGTGCCAGTAGTATGGGGGCGGGAGGGAACACCGGGGAG. It specifies CASSMGAGGNTGE. From start to end, the CDR3 is CASSMGAGGNTGELFF.

This clone was observed a few times. The sequenced fragment ends 3 residues before the CDR3 boundary, so the rest is inferred from the germline J gene. This chain connects TRBV7-3 to TRBJ1-1; a weak D match, TRBD1 (6 bases). The CDR3 totals 11 residues. CDR1 SGHTA and CDR2 FQGTGA come from the germline V gene. The CDR3 sequence: CASSLGGEAFF. The covered CDR3 bases are TGTGCCAGCAGCTTAGGGGGCGAA.

At least ten counts were recorded for this clone. The read halts 3 residues ahead of the CDR3 end, with the missing end drawn from the germline J gene. The chain is built from TRBV30 and TRBJ2-5; D gene uncertain. The CDR3 consists of 13 residues. Trimming removed 3 bases from V and 5 bases from J, with 13 bases in between. Germline V CDR1 and CDR2: GTSNPN, SVGIG (reference sequence). Partial CDR3 DNA: TGTGCCTGGAGACGTGAGGCCGGGGAGACC. This codes for CAWRREAGET. The whole CDR3 is CAWRREAGETQYF.

Worth noting for this clone: The read finishes 3 residues shy of the CDR3 end, and the germline J gene is used to complete it. The J gene is TRBJ2-1, the V gene TRBV5-1, with 8 positions matching TRBD1. From germline, CDR1 is SGHRS and CDR2 YFSETQ. The CDR3 has 13 amino acids. Trimming at V came to 7 bases and at J to 6 bases, leaving 6 bases not matched to a gene. The CDR3: CASQGQAANEQFF. The covered CDR3 bases are TGCGCCAGCCAGGGACAGGCGGCCAATGAG.

The table lists this clone with a few counts. The read falls 3 residues short of the CDR3 end, and the missing part is taken from the germline J gene. The gene calls are TRBV19 and TRBJ1-5, with 9 bases lining up with TRBD1. With 3 bases clipped from V and 4 bases from J, the junction kept 7 bases outside the gene matches. CDR1 and CDR2 from the germline V gene are LNHDA and SQIVND (reference sequence). The CDR3 runs to 16 residues. Incomplete CDR3 DNA: TGTGCCAGTAGTATGGCGGGGACAGGGTCTAATCAGCCC. Its protein product is CASSMAGTGSNQP. The CDR3 in full is CASSMAGTGSNQPQHF.

In regard to this clone: The CDR3 end falls 3 residues outside the read, so it is completed with the germline J gene. The V call is TRBV5-6, the J call TRBJ2-2; no clear D gene. With 0 bases removed from V and 6 bases from J, the gap between germline ends came to 9 bases. The germline gives CDR1 SGHDT, CDR2 YYEEEE. The CDR3 has 14 amino acids. This CDR3 reads CASSLGALPGELFF. Partial CDR3 DNA: TGTGCCAGCAGCTTGGGGGCGCTGCCCGGGGAG.

This clone was seen only a few times. The sequence runs out 3 residues before the end of the CDR3; the remainder is reconstructed from the germline J gene. The chain couples TRBV29-1 to TRBJ2-7; a weak D match, TRBD2 (5 bases). The CDR3 consists of 14 residues. Per germline, CDR1 SQVTM and CDR2 ANQGSEA. V gave up 7 bases and J gave up 4 bases, with 20 bases separating them. CDR3 DNA, as far as it was read: TGCAGCGCCTGGACTGGCTCAATTCCTTACGAG. Protein: CSAWTGSIPYE. In full, the CDR3 reads CSAWTGSIPYEQYF.

This clone was counted only a few times. With the read ending 3 residues before the CDR3 end, the germline J gene is used to fill in that end. V is TRBV18 and J is TRBJ2-7; D uncertain. The germline V and J ends were trimmed by 2 bases and 2 bases, with 10 bases remaining between them. This CDR3 spans 14 amino acids. The germline CDR1 and CDR2 sequences are KGHSH and LQKENI. The sequenced CDR3 bases are TGTGCCAGCTCACCAGCCGCGGTTACCTACGAG. Amino acid sequence: CASSPAAVTYE. The entire CDR3 protein reads CASSPAAVTYEQYF.

This clone was recorded at least ten times. The DNA ends 3 residues before the CDR3 does, and the rest of the CDR3 is filled in from the germline J gene. The J gene is TRBJ1-2, the V gene TRBV19; D call uncertain. Germline V CDR1 and CDR2: LNHDA, SQIVND (reference sequence). The CDR3 loop spans 12 amino acids. V was clipped by 7 bases and J by 7 bases, with 13 bases between them. The sequenced CDR3 bases are TGTGCCAGTACCAAAGAGCGTGGTGGC. Encoded protein: CASTKERGG. The whole CDR3 protein reads CASTKERGGYTF. Full variable domain (missing parts from reference TRBV19 and TRBJ1-2): DGGITQSPKYLFRKEGQNVTLSCEQNLNHDAMYWYRQDPGQGLRLIYYSQIVNDFQKGDIAEGYSVSREKKESFPLTVTSAQKNPTAFYLCASTKERGGYTFGSGTRLTVV.

The sample holds many counts of this clone. Sequencing ends 3 residues short of the CDR3 end; the germline J gene provides the rest. Different DNA sequences within this sample yield the same CDR3. V gene TRBV18 combines with J gene TRBJ2-3; 11 bases align to TRBD2. This CDR3 contains 16 residues. The germline V gene encodes CDR1 KGHSH and CDR2 LQKENI. V lost 3 bases and J lost 5; bases outside the gene matches: 7. The CDR3 region is CASSPLAGGLGDTQYF. Partial CDR3 DNA: TGTGCCAGCTCACCTCTAGCGGGGGGACTCGGAGATACG.

At least ten counts were recorded for this clone. The sequenced fragment ends 3 residues before the CDR3 boundary, so the rest is inferred from the germline J gene. The rearrangement uses TRBV5-4 and TRBJ2-5; the D gene is possibly TRBD1 (6 bases). Per the germline V gene, CDR1 is SGHNT and CDR2 is YYREEE (reference sequence). Trimming shortened V by 0 bases and J by 5 bases, and 14 bases separated the two germline ends. The CDR3 totals 15 residues. The CDR3 is CASSLEGQRWETQYF. CDR3 DNA (partial): TGTGCCAGCAGCTTGGAGGGACAACGGTGGGAGACC.

This clone came up a few times. The missing CDR3 end, 3 residues past where the read stops, is filled in from the germline J gene. The chain is built from TRBV11-2 and TRBJ2-5, with D perhaps matching TRBD1 (6 bases). The germline V and J ends were trimmed by 2 bases and 5 bases, with 9 bases remaining between them. The CDR3 is 13 amino acids. Germline CDR1 reads SGHAT; CDR2 reads FQNNGV. Here the CDR3 reads CASSLQGRETQYF. Incomplete CDR3 DNA: TGTGCCAGCAGCTTACAGGGGCGGGAGACC.

About this clone itself: Read data end 3 residues before the CDR3 end; the end is taken from the germline J gene. The chain employs TRBV20-1 and TRBJ2-1; 14 nucleotides agree with TRBD2. V shed 2 bases, J shed 7 bases, and the junction held 4 bases outside the gene matches. Germline V lookup: CDR1 DFQATT, CDR2 SNEGSKA (reference sequence). The CDR3 contains 15 residues. The CDR3 loop reads CSARKGLAGVNEQFF. The DNA read from the CDR3 is TGCAGTGCTAGAAAGGGACTAGCGGGAGTAAATGAG.

About this clone: The read finishes 3 residues shy of the CDR3 end, and the germline J gene is used to complete it. The gene calls are TRBV6-2 or TRBV6-3 and TRBJ2-2; 8 bases are a match to TRBD1. The CDR3 is 13 amino acids. Germline CDR1 is MNHEY and CDR2 is SVGEGT. J was trimmed by 6 bases and V by 10 bases; bases with no gene match: 7. The sequenced CDR3 bases are TGTGCCACGACAGGGGCCGCGGCCGGGGAG. This gives the protein CATTGAAAGE. In full, the CDR3 is CATTGAAAGELFF.

Worth noting for this clone: The CDR3 end lies 3 residues beyond the end of the read and is filled in from the germline J gene. This chain connects TRBV19 to TRBJ1-5; 10 bases map to TRBD1. The CDR3 sequence is 16 residues long. Per the germline V gene, CDR1 is LNHDA and CDR2 is SQIVND (reference sequence). V trimming: 3 bases; J trimming: 4 bases; junction bases outside the gene matches: 6. The CDR3 region is CASSMAGQGLNQPQHF. The CDR3 DNA, read in part, is TGTGCCAGTAGTATGGCGGGACAGGGGCTAAATCAGCCC. Combining the CDR3 with reference TRBV19 and TRBJ1-5 gives the whole variable domain DGGITQSPKYLFRKEGQNVTLSCEQNLNHDAMYWYRQDPGQGLRLIYYSQIVNDFQKGDIAEGYSVSREKKESFPLTVTSAQKNPTAFYLCASSMAGQGLNQPQHFGDGTRLSIL.

There are a few counts of this clone. The junction shows a germline mismatch at one end, possibly a read error. Other DNA sequences in this sample translate to the same CDR3. Incomplete CDR3 DNA: TGTGCTAGCAGCTTAGGGCTAGCGGGCAATGAG. It codes for CASSLGLAGNE. The complete CDR3 sequence is CASSLGLAGNEQFF. The V and J genes are TRBV7-2 and TRBJ2-1, with TRBD2 matching 8 bases. The read terminates 3 residues before the CDR3 end, so the remaining end is supplied by the germline J gene. The CDR3 is made up of 14 amino acids. CDR1 is SGHTA and CDR2 is FQGNSA in the germline V gene.

This clone appeared many times. The CDR3 extends 3 residues past the end of the read, so its final part is completed from the germline J gene. The chain carries TRBV7-2 and TRBJ1-2, with D perhaps matching TRBD1 (6 bases). V was shortened by 5 bases and J by 0 bases, with 10 bases between the two germline ends. Germline V gene data show CDR1 as SGHTA and CDR2 as FQGNSA. There are 14 residues in the CDR3. The CDR3 bases that were read are TGTGCCAGCAGCCGGACAGTCGCTAACTATGGC. Its protein product is CASSRTVANYG. The entire CDR3 sequence reads CASSRTVANYGYTF.

This clone was found a few times. Read data end 3 residues before the CDR3 end; the end is taken from the germline J gene. The chain is built from TRBV19 and TRBJ2-7; TRBD2 matches at 7 bases. This CDR3 comprises 16 residues. Per the germline V gene, CDR1 is LNHDA and CDR2 is SQIVND (reference sequence). J gave up 2 bases and V 1 base, and 8 bases lay outside the gene matches. CDR3 DNA, as far as it was read: TGTGCCAGTAGTATAGGCCCAGCGGGGTACCCCTACGAG. Its translation: CASSIGPAGYPYE. The entire CDR3 protein is CASSIGPAGYPYEQYF.

The sample holds a few counts of this clone. The read ends 3 residues early relative to the CDR3; the germline J gene fills the gap. The chain has TRBV18 and TRBJ2-2; 8 positions agree with TRBD1. In germline, CDR1 is KGHSH, CDR2 LQKENI. CDR3 length equals 15 residues. V was pared by 2 bases and J by 4 bases, with 3 bases of the junction left unmatched. The CDR3 DNA, read in part, is TGTGCCAGCTCACCAGGGGACAGGTTCACCGGGGAG. This codes for CASSPGDRFTGE. The full CDR3 protein is CASSPGDRFTGELFF.

For this clone: From the germline J gene comes the end of the CDR3, since the read stops 3 residues before it. V gene TRBV30 combines with J gene TRBJ2-2, with 7 bases identical to TRBD1. The CDR3 is made up of 18 amino acids. V lost 5 bases, J lost 0 bases, and 15 bases stayed unmatched. Germline V CDR1 and CDR2: GTSNPN, SVGIG (reference sequence). CDR3 bases read: TGTGCCTGGGAATTCGAAAGCTCAGGACAGGCGAACACCGGGGAG. It yields the protein CAWEFESSGQANTGE. The CDR3 as a whole reads CAWEFESSGQANTGELFF.

This clone was seen ten or more times. The read ends 3 residues shy of where the CDR3 ends; the end is completed using the germline J gene. The chain has TRBV29-1 and TRBJ2-1, with a weak D call TRBD1 (6 bases). Trimming took 6 bases from V and 9 from J, leaving 21 bases between them. Germline V gene lookup returns CDR1 SQVTM and CDR2 ANQGSEA. CDR3 length: 14 residues. CDR3 DNA, as far as it was read: TGCAGCGTCACTCCAGGGGCTGTCGGCGGTGAG. It specifies CSVTPGAVGGE. The full CDR3 is CSVTPGAVGGEQFF.

Concerning this clone itself: The sequenced fragment ends 3 residues before the CDR3 boundary, so the rest is inferred from the germline J gene. The chain employs TRBV2 and TRBJ1-1; 10 bases line up with TRBD1. Germline CDR1 reads SNHLY; CDR2 reads FYNNEI. The CDR3 has 16 amino acids. The junction had 5 bases not matched to a gene; V was cut back by 4 bases and J by 0 bases. Partial CDR3 DNA: TGTGCCAGCAGTGGACAGGGGGCTATAATGAACACTGAA. Translating gives CASSGQGAIMNTE. The entire CDR3 sequence reads CASSGQGAIMNTEAFF.

This clone has at least ten counts. The CDR3 extends 3 residues past the end of the read, so its final part is completed from the germline J gene. This chain connects TRBV2 to TRBJ2-7, with D unclear. Germline V gene data show CDR1 as SNHLY and CDR2 as FYNNEI. Trimming took off 6 bases at V and 6 bases at J, with 18 bases between the two ends. The CDR3 covers 14 residues. CDR3 in amino acids: CASSPFGFSGEQYF. CDR3 bases read: TGTGCCAGCAGCCCATTTGGTTTTTCGGGCGAG.

This clone occurred many times. Sequencing ends 3 residues short of the CDR3 end; the germline J gene provides the rest. The rearrangement uses TRBV2 and TRBJ2-2, with 7 bases fitting TRBD2. The junction had 15 bases not matched to a gene; V was cut back by 8 bases and J by 6 bases. The CDR3 totals 16 residues. CDR1 is SNHLY, CDR2 FYNNEI, per germline. The CDR3 reads CASLSSGMTVAGELFF. The sequenced CDR3 bases are TGTGCCAGCCTTTCTAGCGGAATGACGGTGGCCGGGGAG.